The clone carrying this TCR beta chain was recorded many times. What it recognizes is unknown. Sampling of bone marrow took place during active disease in every patient. The data were taken from a study of read filtering for tumor transcriptome and immune sequencing. Background on the study: RNA-seq yielded only about 75 to 1273 TCR reads, IR-seq about 4 to 10.27 million. Study outcomes and limitations: IR-seq and RNA-seq agreed better without single-read clonotypes. Single-read clonotypes: about 81.9% of IR-seq clonotypes (approximately 3.7% of reads), about 75% of RNA-seq clonotypes (roughly 49% of reads).

The library was built from around 380 ng RNA with molecular barcoded adaptors for alpha/delta and beta/gamma chains. Via MiXCR, TCRdb re-called the reads, giving one row per CDR3 protein. Of about 5,600 distinct CDR3 sequences listed, about 20% are singletons. The CDR3 consists of 13 residues. Germline CDR1 reads MNHEY; CDR2 reads SMNVEV (reference sequence). V lost 5 bases and J lost 3, with 8 bases in between. The sequence was obtained from a donor aged 40 or over with multiple myeloma. The sequenced material came from a population of CD138-negative cells sorted from bone marrow. The gene calls are TRBV27 and TRBJ2-4; the D is unclear. The CDR3, as DNA: TGTGCCAGCAGTCCTCTGGGCAAAAACATTCAGTACTTC. It is translated as CASSPLGKNIQYF.